In this sample, the clone carrying this T cell receptor beta chain turned up once. Documented time point: blood 2 weeks post-SBRT. Treatment specified: 15 Gy SBRT to primary tumor, nephrectomy 4 weeks later. This record belongs to a study of radiation and T cells in renal cell carcinoma. TCRdb's table, derived via immunoSEQ multiplex PCR, lists solely in-frame clones and lacks some. This table holds tens of thousands of clones, just over 75% found once. Germline V gene data show CDR1 as SGHRS and CDR2 as YFSETQ. The CDR3 covers 13 residues. Trimming removed 5 bases from V and 1 base from J, with 9 bases in between.

The starting material was blood, obtained from a patient whose treatment included radiotherapy and nephrectomy. V is TRBV5-1 and J is TRBJ1-1, with D possibly being TRBD1 (5 bases). This clonotype was obtained from a man between 60 and 75 years old with renal cell carcinoma. Here the CDR3 reads CASRRGGNTEAFF. In DNA, the CDR3 is TGCGCCAGCAGGAGGGGCGGGAACACTGAAGCTTTCTTT.